The 2 T cell receptor beta chains below all came from one sample that was sequenced in a study of regulatory T cells in long-lasting Graves disease. Time point in this sample: newly diagnosed GD, antithyroid drugs for less than 3 months. The TCR library used RNA extracted from PBMCs. With iRepertoire HTBI primers and Arm-PCR of CDR3 regions, TCR beta libraries were built. Each CDR3 protein gets one entry after TCRdb re-called the multiplex PCR reads with MiXCR. The sample comprises more than 300,000 distinct CDR3 sequences, 15% to 17% of which are singletons, and about a fifth rests with the top ten. Sequences were derived from peripheral blood mononuclear cells (PBMCs), sampled at new diagnosis, from a patient treated with antithyroid drugs. These receptors originate from a female donor with Graves disease.

At least ten counts were recorded for this clonotype. The gene calls are TRBV5-1 and TRBJ2-7; D gene ambiguous. The V and J ends lost 4 bases and 0 bases respectively, with 5 bases between them. CDR3 size: 12 residues. From germline, CDR1 is SGHRS and CDR2 YFSETQ. CDR3 coding DNA: TGCGCCAGCAGCGCAGCCTCCTACGAGCAGTACTTC. It yields the protein CASSAASYEQYF.

This clonotype was picked up many times. The chain uses TRBV11-1 and TRBJ2-7, with D maybe TRBD1 (6 bases). Germline assignment: CDR1 SGHAT and CDR2 FQDESV (reference sequence). V was pared by 2 bases and J by 3 bases, with 14 bases between. This CDR3 has 15 residues. The CDR3 DNA sequence: TGTGCCAGCAGCTTAAAGCCCACAGGGTTCTACGAGCAGTACTTC. It codes for CASSLKPTGFYEQYF.